Below, 21 T cell receptor beta chains from the same sample are listed, as sequenced in a study of T cell changes during pregnancy in multiple sclerosis. Repertoires were generated with immunoSEQ multiplex PCR, while TCRdb's copy carries only in-frame clones and drops some. The sample holds 84,000 or so clones, 94% seen once. The sample in question was peripheral blood, obtained in the third trimester of pregnancy. The receptors were sampled from a female donor with multiple sclerosis, enrolled in a pregnancy study.

The V and J genes are TRBV5-1 and TRBJ2-1, with no clear D. Between the trimmed V and J ends, which lost 0 bases and 7 bases, there was a span of 14 bases. The CDR3 totals 15 residues. Germline CDR1 and CDR2: SGHRS and YFSETQ. The CDR3 protein is CASSLAMAGPNEQFF. The CDR3 nucleotides are TGCGCCAGCAGCTTGGCCATGGCTGGCCCAAATGAGCAGTTCTTC. Drawing the rest from reference TRBV5-1 and TRBJ2-1, the complete variable domain is KAGVTQTPRYLIKTRGQQVTLSCSPISGHRSVSWYQQTPGQGLQFLFEYFSETQRNKGNFPGRFSGRQFSNSRSEMNVSTLELGDSALYLCASSLAMAGPNEQFFGPGTRLTVL.

The V gene is TRBV5-4, the J gene TRBJ1-4, with a weak D call TRBD1 (6 bases). Germline V gene lookup returns CDR1 SGHNT and CDR2 YYREEE (reference sequence). Trimming pared 2 bases from V and 2 bases from J, leaving 16 bases between. The CDR3 has 17 residues. DNA of the CDR3: TGTGCCAGCAGCTTCGGTCAGGGGAGATTGACTAATGAAAAACTGTTTTTT. Translated, it gives CASSFGQGRLTNEKLFF.

The chain uses TRBV6-5 and TRBJ1-6, with 7 positions matching TRBD1. After removal of 2 bases from V and 10 bases from J, the junction contained 5 bases not matched to a gene. The CDR3 has 14 amino acids. The germline CDR1 and CDR2 sequences are MNHEY and SVGAGI. The CDR3 here is CASSYDREWSPLHF. CDR3 in DNA: TGTGCCAGCAGTTACGACAGGGAGTGGTCACCCCTCCACTTT.

V usage is TRBV29-1 and J usage is TRBJ2-2, with D perhaps matching TRBD1 (5 bases). V was pared by 5 bases and J by 0 bases, with 7 bases between. The germline CDR1 and CDR2 sequences are SQVTM and ANQGSEA. CDR3 length: 13 amino acids. The CDR3 nucleotides read TGCAGCGTTCAGGGCCCGAACACCGGGGAGCTGTTTTTT. It translates to CSVQGPNTGELFF.

This chain uses TRBV6-1 with TRBJ1-2; 7 bases are a match to TRBD1. This CDR3 has 14 residues. Germline V gives CDR1 MNHNS, CDR2 SASEGT. The ends lost 7 bases at V and 6 bases at J; junction bases unmatched: 11. The CDR3: CASTERGGLDGYTF. CDR3 in DNA: TGTGCCAGCACCGAGCGAGGGGGCTTGGATGGCTACACCTTC.

The rearrangement joins TRBV7-3 to TRBJ2-3; perhaps TRBD1 as D (5 bases). Germline V gene sequence: CDR1 SGHTA, CDR2 FQGTGA. This CDR3 has 15 residues. V was pared by 2 bases and J by 4 bases, with 13 bases between. CDR3 nucleotide sequence: TGTGCCAGCAGCTTATCAGGGTTCGGAGCAGATACGCAGTATTTT. Translating gives CASSLSGFGADTQYF.

The rearrangement joins TRBV5-8 to TRBJ2-3, with D perhaps TRBD2 (5 bases). This CDR3 has 15 amino acids. The germline V gene encodes CDR1 SGHTS and CDR2 YDEGEE. Trimming left V 4 bases short and J 0 bases short, with 12 bases between. DNA for the CDR3: TGTGCCAGCAGCCGGGGAAGGACTAGCACAGATACGCAGTATTTT. Its protein is CASSRGRTSTDTQYF.

This chain connects TRBV4-2 to TRBJ2-5, with TRBD1 identical over 9 bases. The CDR3 is 16 residues long. Per germline, CDR1 LGHNA and CDR2 YNFKEQ. V gave up 0 bases and J gave up 4 bases; unmatched junction bases: 6. CDR3 sequence reads: CASSQDGDRVRETQYF. CDR3 coding DNA: TGTGCCAGCAGCCAAGATGGGGACAGGGTTCGAGAGACCCAGTACTTC.

V gene TRBV29-1 combines with J gene TRBJ1-1; D is possibly TRBD1 (5 bases). The ends were cut back, 5 bases at V and 0 bases at J, with 16 bases in the middle. CDR3 length: 15 amino acids. Germline-derived CDR1 and CDR2 are SQVTM and ANQGSEA. CDR3 residues: CSVPRVSPMNTEAFF. As DNA, the CDR3 is TGCAGCGTTCCCAGGGTTTCCCCAATGAACACTGAAGCTTTCTTT.

J is TRBJ1-3 and V is TRBV5-1; 9 bases align to TRBD1. The CDR3 sequence is 16 residues long. Germline-derived CDR1 and CDR2 are SGHRS and YFSETQ. After removal of 3 bases from V and 0 bases from J, the junction contained 4 bases not matched to a gene. The CDR3 spells CASSWGTGSSGNTIYF. In DNA, the CDR3 is TGCGCCAGCAGCTGGGGGACAGGGTCCTCTGGAAACACCATATATTTT.

This clone was counted between two and nine times. The rearrangement uses TRBV6-4 and TRBJ1-1; D is ambiguous. Trimming shortened V by 0 bases and J by 7 bases, and 9 bases separated the two germline ends. Germline V gives CDR1 MRHNA, CDR2 SNTAGT. The CDR3 extends over 13 amino acids. The CDR3 region is CASSDSEASEAFF. The CDR3 DNA reads TGTGCCAGCAGTGACTCGGAGGCGAGTGAAGCTTTCTTT.

The V and J genes are TRBV4-2 and TRBJ2-5; 9 bases are a match to TRBD2. This CDR3 is 16 amino acids long. V was clipped by 3 bases and J by 2 bases; unmatched bases: 7. The germline V gene has CDR1 LGHNA and CDR2 YNFKEQ. This CDR3 is CASSQGISGGQETQYF. The CDR3 DNA follows: TGTGCCAGCAGCCAGGGGATTAGCGGGGGACAAGAGACCCAGTACTTC.

The V gene is TRBV6-1, the J gene TRBJ2-5; 13 bases line up with TRBD2. Trimming took 2 bases from V and 4 from J; bases not matched to a gene: 4. This CDR3 has 16 amino acids. Germline-derived CDR1 and CDR2 are MNHNS and SASEGT. In DNA, the CDR3 is TGTGCCAGCAGTGAATTTCGGACTAGCGGGGGAGAGACCCAGTACTTC. It codes for CASSEFRTSGGETQYF.

The gene calls are TRBV4-1 and TRBJ1-5; TRBD1 aligns across 10 bases. The V gene end was trimmed by 1 base and the J gene end by 5 bases; junction bases not matched to a gene: 5. Germline V gene lookup returns CDR1 MGHRA and CDR2 YSYEKL. The CDR3 covers 16 residues. The CDR3 sequence: CASSQGQGAIHQPQHF. In DNA, the CDR3 is TGCGCCAGCAGCCAAGGACAGGGGGCGATTCATCAGCCCCAGCATTTT.

This clone was recorded only once. One end of the junction fails to match germline, which may point to a read error. This chain links TRBV14 with TRBJ2-7; 9 bases match TRBD1. CDR1 and CDR2 (germline): SGHDN, FVKESK. This CDR3 is 12 amino acids long. CDR3 DNA: TGTGCCAGCAGCCAGTCAGGGACAGGGATTCTTTTC. This gives the protein CASSQSGTGILF.

This chain joins TRBV7-2 and TRBJ2-7; 9 nucleotides agree with TRBD2. The length of the CDR3 is 14 residues. The germline gives CDR1 SGHTA, CDR2 FQGNSA. V dropped 7 bases and J dropped 4; count of bases not matched to a gene: 8. The CDR3 DNA follows: TGTGCCAGCAAGCTTCTAGCGGGGACATACGAGCAGTACTTC. Its protein product is CASKLLAGTYEQYF.

V usage is TRBV7-8 and J usage is TRBJ2-2, with a tentative D call TRBD2 (7 bases). V was cut by 4 bases and J by 1 base, with 13 bases left in between. This CDR3 comprises 16 residues. The germline V gene encodes CDR1 SGHVS and CDR2 FQNEAQ. The CDR3 is CASSSPGGRNTGELFF. Written as DNA, the CDR3 is TGTGCCAGCAGCTCCCCGGGGGGCCGGAACACCGGGGAGCTGTTTTTT.

The sample holds one count of this clone. This chain uses TRBV29-1 with TRBJ1-5, with D hard to call. V was clipped by 4 bases and J by 5 bases, with 12 bases between them. Per the germline V gene, CDR1 is SQVTM and CDR2 is ANQGSEA. The CDR3 sequence is 13 residues long. CDR3 sequence reads: CSVAAGEDQPQHF. In nucleotides, the CDR3 is TGCAGCGTTGCAGCAGGCGAAGATCAGCCCCAGCATTTT.

The rearrangement links TRBV7-8 to TRBJ2-3; 7 nucleotides line up with TRBD1. From germline, CDR1 is SGHVS and CDR2 FQNEAQ. The CDR3 spans 15 residues. V lost 3 bases, J lost 0 bases, and 3 bases stayed unmatched. CDR3 bases: TGTGCCAGCAGCTTTCGACAGGGCAGCACAGATACGCAGTATTTT. Translated: CASSFRQGSTDTQYF.

This chain uses TRBV15 with TRBJ1-1; perhaps TRBD1 as D (5 bases). Germline-derived CDR1 and CDR2 are LNHNV and YYDKDF (reference sequence). The length of the CDR3 is 14 residues. V was cut by 6 bases and J by 2 bases, with 13 bases left in between. Here the CDR3 DNA reads TGTGCCACCAGGACCGGAGGGGCAAACACTGAAGCTTTCTTT. Amino acid sequence: CATRTGGANTEAFF.

This clone was recorded a few times. The rearrangement links TRBV19 to TRBJ1-5, with unresolved D. Germline V CDR1 and CDR2: LNHDA, SQIVND (reference sequence). The V end lost 8 bases, the J end lost 3 bases, and 8 bases lay between the germline ends. CDR3 size: 12 residues. The CDR3 DNA reads TGTGCCAGTCTGCAGTACAATCAGCCCCAGCATTTT. Amino acid sequence: CASLQYNQPQHF.